The 9 T cell receptor beta chains in this list originate from one sample, sequenced in a study of blood T cell repertoires in COVID-19. TCRdb's copy holds only in-frame clones and misses some; the assay was immunoSEQ multiplex PCR. The sample has about 370,000 clones, approximately 90% seen once. Material: PBMCs or T cells enriched from blood (not recorded which). Receptor source: a woman aged 40 to 55 who had been exposed to COVID-19.

The CDR3, as DNA: TGCGCCAGCAGAATGGGGCTAGCGGGGACCTACGAGCAGTACTTC. It yields the protein CASRMGLAGTYEQYF. The chain joins TRBV5-1 to TRBJ2-7; TRBD2 matches at 9 bases. This CDR3 region has 15 residues. Germline V gene sequence: CDR1 SGHRS, CDR2 YFSETQ. J gave up 2 bases and V 5 bases, and 8 bases lay outside the gene matches.

The genes are TRBV2 and TRBJ1-2; D is possibly TRBD1 (6 bases). Germline assignment: CDR1 SNHLY and CDR2 FYNNEI. The CDR3 has 15 residues. V was pared by 7 bases and J by 4 bases, with 19 bases between. This CDR3 reads CASITTTGAGYGYTF. CDR3 sequence (DNA): TGTGCCAGCATCACTACGACAGGAGCAGGCTATGGCTACACCTTC.

This clone has just one count. The chain has TRBV18 and TRBJ2-7; 9 nucleotides line up with TRBD1. V shed 4 bases, J shed 2 bases, and the junction held 0 bases outside the gene matches. Germline assignment: CDR1 KGHSH and CDR2 LQKENI. CDR3 length: 13 residues. The CDR3 loop is CASSRQGAYEQYF. The CDR3 coding sequence is TGTGCCAGCTCACGACAGGGGGCCTACGAGCAGTACTTC.

The rearrangement joins TRBV10-3 to TRBJ1-1; 9 bases line up with TRBD1. V lost 5 bases and J lost 5; bases outside the gene matches: 6. The CDR3 runs to 14 residues. Germline V lookup: CDR1 ENHRY, CDR2 SYGVKD. The CDR3 sequence: CAISPGQGGTEAFF. CDR3 bases: TGTGCCATCAGTCCGGGACAGGGAGGTACTGAAGCTTTCTTT.

Only a few counts were recorded for this clone. Sequence at one end of the junction differs from germline and may be a read error. This chain joins TRBV6-1 and TRBJ1-1; the D gene is possibly TRBD1 (5 bases). Germline V gives CDR1 MNHNS, CDR2 SASEGT. CDR3 size: 14 residues. The CDR3 sequence is CASSEGEEDTEAFF. DNA of the CDR3: TGTGCCAGCAGCGAAGGGGAGGAGGACACTGAAGCTTTCTTT.

The chain has TRBV5-5 and TRBJ1-1; 11 nucleotides line up with TRBD1. V lost 7 bases to trimming and J lost 0 bases; unmatched junction nucleotides: 11. The length of the CDR3 is 17 residues. Germline V gives CDR1 SGHKS, CDR2 YYEKEE (reference sequence). The chain's CDR3 is CASRRTGGRPMNTEAFF. The CDR3 coding sequence is TGTGCCAGCCGAAGGACAGGGGGCCGTCCCATGAACACTGAAGCTTTCTTT.

This clone was detected once. The CDR3 loop reads CASSQDLRGSQNTEAFF. CDR3 DNA sequence: TGTGCCAGCAGCCAAGATCTAAGGGGCAGTCAGAACACTGAAGCTTTCTTT. V is TRBV3-1 (or the pseudogene TRBV3-2) and J is TRBJ1-1, with D possibly matching TRBD1 (5 bases). This CDR3 is 17 amino acids long. Germline CDR1 reads LGHDT; CDR2 reads YNNKEL (reference sequence). The V and J ends lost 0 bases and 1 base respectively, with 15 bases between them.

The chain carries TRBV5-4 and TRBJ2-1; 8 positions agree with TRBD1. The germline CDR1 and CDR2 sequences are SGHNT and YYREEE (reference sequence). J lost 4 bases, V lost 0 bases, and 6 bases had no gene match. This CDR3 spans 16 amino acids. The CDR3 DNA sequence: TGTGCCAGCAGCTTGGCCGGACAGGGTTCGTACAATGAGCAGTTCTTC. Translation gives CASSLAGQGSYNEQFF.

Turning to this clone: Mismatch with germline at one junction end may stem from a read error. V and J are TRBV7-7 and TRBJ1-1; 7 bases are shared with TRBD1. Germline CDR1 reads SSHAT; CDR2 reads FNYEAQ (reference sequence). This CDR3 spans 14 amino acids. CDR3 in amino acids: CASSPIDRDTEAFF. The DNA of the CDR3 is TGTGCTAGCAGCCCTATAGACAGGGACACTGAAGCTTTCTTT.